The 18 T cell receptor beta chains below all came from one sample that was sequenced in a study of graft-versus-host responses after intestinal transplantation. Antigens for these TCRs are unknown. Sequencing used immunoSEQ multiplex PCR; TCRdb keeps in-frame clones, though not all of them. The sample has about 80,000 clones; around nine tenths are singletons. The sequencing used unstimulated CD4+ T cells sorted from spleen or lymph node cells, collected before intestinal transplant. The source of these receptors is a human donor who received an intestinal transplant.

As for this clone: Other nucleotide sequences in the sample specify the same CDR3. The chain is built from TRBV6-6 and TRBJ2-1; D not certain. The germline gives CDR1 MNHNY, CDR2 SVGAGI (reference sequence). The CDR3 is made up of 11 amino acids. Deletions cut 6 bases from V and 4 bases from J, with 4 bases between. The CDR3 sequence: CASSPYNEQFF. The CDR3 DNA follows: TGTGCCAGCAGCCCTTACAATGAGCAGTTCTTC.

V usage is TRBV7-8 and J usage is TRBJ1-2; D gene uncertain. Germline CDR1 reads SGHVS; CDR2 reads FQNEAQ. The CDR3 is 15 amino acids. V shed 5 bases and J shed 4 bases, with 17 bases lying between them. The CDR3 region is CASSPWHSNLYGYTF. The CDR3, as DNA: TGTGCCAGCAGCCCGTGGCACAGTAACCTCTATGGCTACACCTTC.

The chain uses TRBV5-4 and TRBJ2-1, with TRBD2 matching 11 bases. Per germline, CDR1 SGHNT and CDR2 YYREEE (reference sequence). CDR3 length: 16 residues. V shed 3 bases and J 6 bases; nucleotides not matched to a gene: 8. The CDR3 sequence is CASSSFSGGALNEQFF. The CDR3, as DNA: TGTGCCAGCAGCTCCTTTAGCGGGGGGGCGCTCAATGAGCAGTTCTTC.

This clone was counted a few times. V and J are TRBV6-5 and TRBJ1-6, with 11 bases fitting TRBD1. CDR1 and CDR2 from the germline V gene are MNHEY and SVGAGI. This CDR3 has 14 amino acids. With 5 bases clipped from V and 7 bases from J, the junction kept 1 base outside the gene matches. For the CDR3, the DNA is TGTGCCAGCAGTCGGACAGGGGGCAATTCACCCCTCCACTTT. It translates to CASSRTGGNSPLHF.

The sample holds one count of this clone. The chain employs TRBV18 and TRBJ2-5; tentative D call: TRBD2 (7 bases). Germline V gives CDR1 KGHSH, CDR2 LQKENI. Trimming took 2 bases from V and 4 from J, leaving 14 bases between them. The CDR3 has 15 amino acids. The CDR3 DNA is TGTGCCAGCTCACCATGGGGGGGCCTAGGAGAGACCCAGTACTTC. This translates into CASSPWGGLGETQYF.

This clone was observed a few times. The rearrangement joins TRBV2 to TRBJ2-3, with 8 positions matching TRBD1. Per the germline V gene, CDR1 is SNHLY and CDR2 is FYNNEI. V dropped 5 bases and J dropped 4; count of bases not matched to a gene: 8. The CDR3 length is 15 residues. The CDR3 is CASSPRTGQADTQYF. The CDR3 coding sequence is TGTGCCAGCAGTCCGAGGACAGGGCAGGCAGATACGCAGTATTTT.

The sample holds one count of this clone. The chain recombines TRBV28 with TRBJ2-5; 8 bases fit TRBD1. CDR1 is MDHEN, CDR2 SYDVKM, per germline. The junction had 5 bases not matched to a gene; V was cut back by 6 bases and J by 5 bases. This CDR3 has 13 residues. This chain's CDR3 is CASRRTGMETQYF. The CDR3 coding sequence is TGTGCCAGCAGGAGGACAGGGATGGAGACCCAGTACTTC.

The chain combines TRBV5-4 with TRBJ2-7; 15 nucleotides agree with TRBD2. The junction had 3 bases not matched to a gene; V was cut back by 5 bases and J by 0 bases. Germline V lookup: CDR1 SGHNT, CDR2 YYREEE (reference sequence). The CDR3 loop spans 16 amino acids. The CDR3 nucleotides read TGTGCCAGCAGTAGGACTAGCGGGAGGGCCTCCTACGAGCAGTACTTC. As protein: CASSRTSGRASYEQYF.

The rearrangement joins TRBV19 to TRBJ1-2, with 8 bases aligning to TRBD1. V dropped 5 bases and J dropped 4; count of bases not matched to a gene: 9. CDR1 LNHDA and CDR2 SQIVND come from the germline V gene (reference sequence). This CDR3 is 15 amino acids long. The CDR3 sequence is CASSPPQGAGYGYTF. CDR3 DNA: TGTGCCAGTAGTCCTCCGCAGGGGGCTGGCTATGGCTACACCTTC.

The chain joins TRBV28 to TRBJ1-1; TRBD1 aligns across 7 bases. This CDR3 is built from 11 residues. Germline CDR1 reads MDHEN; CDR2 reads SYDVKM. V lost 6 bases to trimming and J lost 10 bases; unmatched junction nucleotides: 5. The CDR3 DNA sequence: TGTGCCAGCAGGCAGACAGGGACAGCTTTCTTT. It specifies CASRQTGTAFF.

The chain has TRBV2 and TRBJ2-4; maybe TRBD2 (7 bases). The CDR3 consists of 16 residues. The germline V and J ends were trimmed by 8 bases and 0 bases, with 17 bases remaining between them. Germline V CDR1 and CDR2: SNHLY, FYNNEI. The CDR3 region has the DNA TGTGCCAGCTGGCGGGGGCACCTAGTAGCCAAAAACATTCAGTACTTC. It encodes CASWRGHLVAKNIQYF. Supplemented by reference TRBV2 and TRBJ2-4, the full variable domain reads EPEVTQTPSHQVTQMGQEVILRCVPISNHLYFYWYRQILGQKVEFLVSFYNNEISEKSEIFDDQFSVERPDGSNFTLKIRSTKLEDSAMYFCASWRGHLVAKNIQYFGAGTRLSVL.

CDR3 sequence reads: CSVVGGATGYNEQFF. CDR3 in DNA: TGCAGCGTTGTGGGGGGGGCAACAGGGTACAATGAGCAGTTCTTC. The chain couples TRBV29-1 to TRBJ2-1; tentatively, D is TRBD2 (7 bases). The CDR3 sequence is 15 residues long. Germline V gene lookup returns CDR1 SQVTM and CDR2 ANQGSEA. V was cut by 4 bases and J by 4 bases, with 17 bases left in between.

The chain couples TRBV5-1 to TRBJ2-5; 9 bases fit TRBD2. The ends lost 0 bases at V and 4 bases at J; junction bases unmatched: 7. The CDR3 has 16 residues. Germline loops: CDR1 SGHRS, CDR2 YFSETQ. The CDR3, as DNA: TGCGCCAGCAGCTTGGCCTATAGCGGGGGATTAGAGACCCAGTACTTC. Its translation is CASSLAYSGGLETQYF. Looking up the rest from reference TRBV5-1 and TRBJ2-5 gives the full variable domain: KAGVTQTPRYLIKTRGQQVTLSCSPISGHRSVSWYQQTPGQGLQFLFEYFSETQRNKGNFPGRFSGRQFSNSRSEMNVSTLELGDSALYLCASSLAYSGGLETQYFGPGTRLLVL.

V usage is TRBV5-1 and J usage is TRBJ2-5; no firm D call. The CDR3 spans 13 residues. Germline CDR1 is SGHRS and CDR2 is YFSETQ. Between the trimmed V and J ends, which lost 2 bases and 2 bases, there was a span of 7 bases. CDR3 nucleotide sequence: TGCGCCAGCAGCTTAATTACACAAGAGACCCAGTACTTC. Translated, it gives CASSLITQETQYF.

The V gene is TRBV6-1, the J gene TRBJ1-2; TRBD1 matches 7 bases. The CDR3 runs to 13 residues. The ends lost 8 bases at V and 8 bases at J; junction bases unmatched: 11. Germline values: CDR1 MNHNS, CDR2 SASEGT. CDR3 region: CASQQYRGYGYTF. DNA for the CDR3: TGTGCCAGCCAACAATACAGGGGTTACGGCTACACCTTC.

The V and J genes are TRBV6-6 and TRBJ2-4, with TRBD2 identical over 9 bases. The V gene's germline CDR1 is MNHNY and CDR2 SVGAGI (reference sequence). The trim removed 3 bases at V and 6 bases at J, leaving 6 bases unmatched. This CDR3 has 15 amino acids. The CDR3 sequence: CASSYSRGGGNIQYF. Written as DNA, the CDR3 is TGTGCCAGCAGTTATAGCCGCGGGGGGGGAAACATTCAGTACTTC.

This chain links TRBV5-1 with TRBJ2-2, with 10 nucleotides matching TRBD2. With V trimmed by 6 bases and J by 5 bases, 7 bases remained unmatched. Looked up from germline, CDR1 is SGHRS and CDR2 is YFSETQ. The CDR3 extends over 15 amino acids. The CDR3 nucleotides are TGCGCCAGCAATCACGGGACTAGCGCAACCGGGGAGCTGTTTTTT. Translating gives CASNHGTSATGELFF.

The chain combines TRBV6-5 with TRBJ2-5; 9 positions match TRBD2. Germline assignment: CDR1 MNHEY and CDR2 SVGAGI. The trim removed 3 bases at V and 5 bases at J, leaving 7 bases unmatched. CDR3 size: 15 residues. CDR3 protein: CASSYFSGGRETQYF. For the CDR3, the DNA is TGTGCCAGCAGTTATTTTAGCGGGGGACGGGAGACCCAGTACTTC.